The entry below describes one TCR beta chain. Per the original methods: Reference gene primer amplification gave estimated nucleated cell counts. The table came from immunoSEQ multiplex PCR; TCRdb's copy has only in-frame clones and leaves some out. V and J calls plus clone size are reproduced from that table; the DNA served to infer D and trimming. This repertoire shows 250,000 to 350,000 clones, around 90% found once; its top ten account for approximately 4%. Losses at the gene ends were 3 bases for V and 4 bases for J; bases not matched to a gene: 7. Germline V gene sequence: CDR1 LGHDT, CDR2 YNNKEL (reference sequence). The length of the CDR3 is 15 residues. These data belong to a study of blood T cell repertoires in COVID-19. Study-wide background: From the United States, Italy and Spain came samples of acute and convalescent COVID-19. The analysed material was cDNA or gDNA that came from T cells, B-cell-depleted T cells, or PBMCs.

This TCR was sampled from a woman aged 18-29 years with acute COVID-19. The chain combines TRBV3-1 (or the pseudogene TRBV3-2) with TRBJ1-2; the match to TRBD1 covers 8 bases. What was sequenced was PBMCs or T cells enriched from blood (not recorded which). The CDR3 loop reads CASSQRDRLRYGYTF. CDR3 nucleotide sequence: TGTGCCAGCAGCCAGCGGGACAGGTTGCGCTATGGCTACACCTTC.